Sequencing of this TCR beta chain was carried out in a study of post-analysis software for immune sequencing data. The wider study: Both relapsing-remitting and secondary progressive multiple sclerosis featured among the disease courses, as did progressive-relapsing multiple sclerosis.

Unique-molecular-identifier-tagged TCR beta cDNA libraries were used. TCRdb called the PCR reads again in MiXCR, with one record for every CDR3 protein. The table includes 740,000 or so distinct CDR3 sequences, approximately 53% detected once. For this clonotype: Its target is not known.

Overall study results and limits: Controls had significantly higher normalized Chao1 diversity than multiple sclerosis patients. Included in a set of about 5 TRBV segments more frequent in patients than controls were TRBV5-6, TRBV5-1 and TRBV20-1. Strong co-clustering by F measure was seen for same-batch samples.

CDR3 length: 16 residues. The receptor comes from a girl between 10 and 17 years old with multiple sclerosis. Material for sequencing was blood. The rearrangement links TRBV21-1 to TRBJ2-5. TRBV21-1 is classified as a pseudogene. The CDR3 sequence: CASNKRRCGPQETQYF. CDR3 in DNA: TGTGCCAGCAACAAACGCAGGTGCGGTCCCCAAGAGACCCAGTACTTC.